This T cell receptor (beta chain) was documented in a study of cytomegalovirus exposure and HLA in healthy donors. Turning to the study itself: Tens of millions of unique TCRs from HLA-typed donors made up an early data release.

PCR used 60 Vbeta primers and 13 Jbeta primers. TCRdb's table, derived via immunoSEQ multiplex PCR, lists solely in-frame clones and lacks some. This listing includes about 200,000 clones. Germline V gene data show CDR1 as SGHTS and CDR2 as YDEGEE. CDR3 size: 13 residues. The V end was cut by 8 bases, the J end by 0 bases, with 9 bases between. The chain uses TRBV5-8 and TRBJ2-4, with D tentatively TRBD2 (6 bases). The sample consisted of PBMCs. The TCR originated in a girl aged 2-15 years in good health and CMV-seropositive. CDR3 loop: CARPGLAKNIQYF. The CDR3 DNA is TGTGCCAGGCCGGGACTAGCCAAAAACATTCAGTACTTC. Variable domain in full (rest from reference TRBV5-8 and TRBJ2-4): EAGVTQSPTHLIKTRGQQATLRCSPISGHTSVYWYQQALGLGLQFLLWYDEGEERNRGNFPPRFSGRQFPNYSSELNVNALELEDSALYLCARPGLAKNIQYFGAGTRLSVL.